This TCR beta chain is drawn from a study of T cells after yellow fever vaccination. Germline V lookup: CDR1 DFQATT, CDR2 SNEGSKA (reference sequence). The V and J ends lost 3 bases and 2 bases, in that order; junction bases with no gene match: 4. CDR3 size: 13 residues. Each CDR3 protein gets one entry after TCRdb re-called the 5' RACE reads with MiXCR. This sample has around 350,000 distinct CDR3 sequences, with 6.2% found just once. The table lists this clonotype with many counts. The gene calls are TRBV20-1 and TRBJ2-7; TRBD1 matches 7 bases. This TCR derives from a man aged 30 to 39 who received the YFV17D yellow fever vaccine. Sequenced here: PBMCs, sampled 5 days after the yellow fever booster vaccination. Here the CDR3 reads CSARRGQTYEQYF. The DNA of the CDR3 is TGCAGTGCTAGGAGGGGACAGACCTACGAGCAGTACTTC.